Listed below are T cell receptor beta chains from one sample, sequenced in a study of T cells after yellow fever vaccination. MiXCR was run by TCRdb on the 5' RACE reads, yielding one entry per CDR3 protein. The data show 200,000 to 300,000 distinct CDR3 sequences, over 6.5% seen once. The input for sequencing was CD4+ T cells sorted from PBMCs, taken on the day of the yellow fever booster vaccination. These receptors all stem from a man aged 25 to 40 who received the YFV17D yellow fever vaccine. The CDR3 runs from the conserved cysteine through the conserved F or W.

v_call cdr3_length cdr3_aa
TRBV15 12 CATSRDKGLAFF
TRBV10-3 13 CATVDRGLSEAFF
TRBV20-1 11 CSAGRQDGYTF
TRBV12-3/TRBV12-4 14 CASSSGTVIGEQFF
TRBV25-1 13 CASSSLAPETQYF
TRBV6-6 12 CATRAVSDTQYF
TRBV11-2 19 CASRPGIRDSRSSTDTQYF
TRBV15 15 CATSEFQQRQETQYF
TRBV29-1 15 CSVAKSGSSYNEQFF
TRBV5-4 14 CASRTGTGGGEQYF
TRBV29-1 13 CSVGTSGNNEQFF
TRBV4-3 13 CASSPTGGGLVAF
TRBV7-2 15 CASSLTQGGVGEQFF
TRBV7-6 15 CASSLQGAGTDTQYF
TRBV18 14 CASSPTAQNTEAFF
TRBV7-2 14 CASSIGLAYETQYF
TRBV7-6 15 CASSPRQGTNTEAFF
TRBV7-9 14 CASATGQGNNEQFF
TRBV12-3/TRBV12-4 15 CASSSYRIGSGELFF
TRBV12-3/TRBV12-4 13 CASSPGRWYEQYF
TRBV2 13 CASRYLETGELFF
TRBV6-2/TRBV6-3 15 CASSLRAGSYNEQFF
TRBV20-1 16 CSASNRGHGSYNEQFF
TRBV10-3 14 CAISGDRGQETQYF
TRBV7-2 15 CASSPVTSGKYEQYF
TRBV20-1 14 CSASPGAENYGYTF
TRBV13 14 CASSELGAYNEQFF
TRBV20-1 14 CSASGGSREAEQFF
TRBV7-8 15 CASSPIAGTYNEQFF
TRBV19 14 CASSLGNERDTQYF
TRBV29-1 15 CSVGSGMLGTDTQYF
TRBV6-5 11 CASRKGETQYF
TRBV10-3 13 CAIKDSFYSPLHF
TRBV12-3/TRBV12-4 12 CASSLLNTEAFF
TRBV20-1 14 CSAETGIWADTQYF
TRBV3-1 16 CASSRQGTGIYNEQFF
TRBV15 15 CATSRNRGANEKLFF
TRBV6-2/TRBV6-3 11 CASSGYAEQYF
TRBV20-1 14 CSTRGARRKGEQYF
TRBV11-2 15 CASSIGTSASLGQYF
TRBV18 15 CASSPYRSNTGELFF
TRBV29-1 13 CSVQTGSVYGYTF
TRBV15 16 CATSRGSGVSGNTIYF